Listed here are 30 T cell receptor beta chains from one sample, sequenced in a study of T cells in Graves' hyperthyroidism and ophthalmopathy. Amplified regions were TCR beta CDR3 sequences from RNA transcripts. HTBI primers were employed in a first-round RT-PCR of the TCR CDR3. From the multiplex PCR reads, TCRdb called clonotypes with MiXCR, one entry per CDR3 protein. The sample has 600,000 to 750,000 distinct CDR3 sequences, 17% seen once. Sequences were obtained from blood. The receptors were sampled from a man between 50 and 59 years old with Graves' hyperthyroidism.

The V call is TRBV20-1, the J call TRBJ2-1; 8 positions agree with TRBD2. J gave up 9 bases and V 1 base, and 8 bases lay outside the gene matches. This CDR3 is 14 amino acids long. CDR1 is DFQATT, CDR2 SNEGSKA, per germline (reference sequence). The chain's CDR3 is CSARGLLAGIEQFF. The DNA of the CDR3 is TGCAGTGCTAGAGGTCTCCTAGCGGGTATTGAGCAGTTCTTC.

This clonotype was counted many times. This chain joins TRBV7-9 and TRBJ2-5; D unresolved. The germline CDR1 and CDR2 sequences are SEHNR and FQNEAQ (reference sequence). The CDR3 totals 12 residues. The germline V and J ends were trimmed by 5 bases and 9 bases, with 13 bases remaining between them. The CDR3 DNA follows: TGTGCCAGCAGCAGACCGCCGGACCCCCAGTACTTC. Its translation is CASSRPPDPQYF. Based on the CDR3 plus reference TRBV7-9 and TRBJ2-5, the full variable domain is DTGVSQNPRHKITKRGQNVTFRCDPISEHNRLYWYRQTLGQGPEFLTYFQNEAQLEKSRLLSDRFSAERPKGSFSTLEIQRTEQGDSAMYLCASSRPPDPQYFGPGTRLLVL.

This clonotype was counted many times. This sequence joins TRBV30 and TRBJ2-5; weak D call: TRBD1 (6 bases). Trimming shortened V by 3 bases and J by 4 bases, and 12 bases separated the two germline ends. Germline CDR1 and CDR2: GTSNPN and SVGIG (reference sequence). CDR3 length equals 13 residues. Here the CDR3 DNA reads TGTGCCTGGAGGGGGACACCCACAGAGACCCAGTACTTC. Translated: CAWRGTPTETQYF.

Many counts were recorded for this clonotype. The gene calls are TRBV28 and TRBJ2-7; 10 nucleotides line up with TRBD1. This CDR3 has 15 residues. V was clipped by 7 bases and J by 4 bases; unmatched bases: 10. Germline V gives CDR1 MDHEN, CDR2 SYDVKM. The CDR3: CASIPTGTGVYEQYF. The DNA for the CDR3 is TGTGCCAGCATTCCAACCGGGACAGGGGTTTACGAGCAGTACTTC.

This clonotype was counted at least ten times. The rearrangement joins TRBV9 to TRBJ1-1; D is uncertain. CDR3 size: 14 residues. The V gene's germline CDR1 is SGDLS and CDR2 YYNGEE. Trimming took 1 base from V and 6 from J, leaving 13 bases between them. CDR3 bases: TGTGCCAGCAGCGTAAGAGGCGAGTACGCTGAAGCTTTCTTT. Protein sequence: CASSVRGEYAEAFF.

In this sample, this clonotype turned up many times. The chain links TRBV11-3 to TRBJ2-1; D not resolved. This CDR3 has 14 amino acids. The germline gives CDR1 SGHNT, CDR2 YENEEA. V was clipped by 8 bases and J by 10 bases, with 21 bases between them. The CDR3 DNA reads TGTGCCAGCTCTGTCGGCACCCGGGCATGGGAGCAGTTCTTC. Translation: CASSVGTRAWEQFF.

A few counts support this clonotype. The chain links TRBV28 to TRBJ1-4; D gene unclear. The ends were cut back, 10 bases at V and 8 bases at J, with 14 bases in the middle. The CDR3 spans 12 residues. Germline CDR1 reads MDHEN; CDR2 reads SYDVKM. CDR3 coding DNA: TGTGCCACCAAAGGGTTTCGGGAAAAACTGTTTTTT. This sequence encodes CATKGFREKLFF.

The table lists this clonotype with a few counts. This chain connects TRBV27 to TRBJ2-7; the D call may be TRBD1 or TRBD2 (5 bases each). Germline V gene sequence: CDR1 MNHEY, CDR2 SMNVEV (reference sequence). The CDR3 has 14 amino acids. Trimming removed 3 bases at V and 2 bases at J, with 11 bases between. The CDR3 is CASSFWGSAYEQYF. CDR3 DNA: TGTGCCAGCAGTTTTTGGGGGAGCGCCTACGAGCAGTACTTC.

This clonotype was seen a few times. The chain uses TRBV7-9 and TRBJ2-7, with a weak D call TRBD2 (6 bases). The CDR3 loop spans 15 amino acids. V was trimmed by 1 base and J by 7 bases, leaving 17 bases between them. The germline CDR1 and CDR2 sequences are SEHNR and FQNEAQ (reference sequence). For the CDR3, the DNA is TGTGCCAGCAGCTTAGAAGGAGCCCTAGCGAGGGAGCAGTACTTC. It specifies CASSLEGALAREQYF.

V usage is TRBV2 and J usage is TRBJ2-1; 9 nucleotides align to TRBD2. Germline V gene sequence: CDR1 SNHLY, CDR2 FYNNEI. This CDR3 comprises 16 residues. After removal of 6 bases from V and 1 base from J, the junction contained 7 bases not matched to a gene. The CDR3 reads CASRVSGSLSYNEQFF. In nucleotides, the CDR3 is TGTGCCAGCAGAGTTAGCGGGAGCCTTTCCTACAATGAGCAGTTCTTC.

This clonotype was observed a few times. The rearrangement links TRBV25-1 to TRBJ2-7; 15 positions match TRBD2. CDR3 length: 18 amino acids. V dropped 5 bases and J dropped 5; count of bases not matched to a gene: 13. Germline V gene lookup returns CDR1 MGHDK and CDR2 SYGVNS. CDR3 bases: TGTGCCAGCAGTCCCAACCCGGGACTAGCGGGAGGAGGCCACGAGCAGTACTTC. Translation: CASSPNPGLAGGGHEQYF.

This clonotype has more than one count but fewer than ten. Since a much larger clone is just one base distant, this may be a read error. The final CDR3 position lacks the conserved phenylalanine or tryptophan, pointing to a likely read error. This chain connects TRBV2 to TRBJ2-7; unclear D gene. The CDR3 is 12 amino acids. In germline, CDR1 is SNHLY, CDR2 FYNNEI. With 6 bases removed from V and 4 bases from J, the gap between germline ends came to 10 bases. The CDR3: CASRETQYEQYS. CDR3 nucleotides: TGTGCCAGCAGGGAAACACAATACGAGCAGTACTCC.

The rearrangement joins TRBV28 to TRBJ2-2; tentatively, D is TRBD2 (5 bases). CDR3 length: 12 amino acids. Germline values: CDR1 MDHEN, CDR2 SYDVKM. V was trimmed by 8 bases and J by 2 bases, leaving 6 bases between them. In DNA form, the CDR3 reads TGTGCCAGCGGGAGAAACACCGGGGAGCTGTTTTTT. As protein: CASGRNTGELFF.

This clonotype came up a few times. V usage is TRBV20-1 and J usage is TRBJ2-7; 9 bases are a match to TRBD1. Germline V gene sequence: CDR1 DFQATT, CDR2 SNEGSKA (reference sequence). Trimming took 0 bases from V and 2 from J; bases not matched to a gene: 8. The CDR3 is made up of 16 amino acids. The CDR3 reads CSARDMGQGLTYEQYF. The CDR3 DNA follows: TGCAGTGCTAGAGATATGGGACAGGGTCTAACCTACGAGCAGTACTTC.

The chain uses TRBV10-3 and TRBJ1-1; 11 nucleotides match TRBD1. The V and J ends lost 11 bases and 4 bases, in that order; junction bases with no gene match: 12. The CDR3 has 15 amino acids. CDR1 and CDR2 from the germline V gene are ENHRY and SYGVKD. CDR3 sequence reads: CASAGQGVLVTEAFF. The CDR3 DNA is TGTGCCTCGGCGGGACAGGGGGTGTTGGTCACTGAAGCTTTCTTT.

The sample holds a few counts of this clonotype. V usage is TRBV28 and J usage is TRBJ2-7; 9 bases fit TRBD2. The CDR3 is 16 amino acids. Germline values: CDR1 MDHEN, CDR2 SYDVKM. Trimming at V came to 10 bases and at J to 3 bases, leaving 16 bases not matched to a gene. The CDR3 reads CATLTRGAGGGYEQYF. The CDR3 DNA follows: TGTGCCACCCTAACTCGGGGGGCGGGAGGGGGCTACGAGCAGTACTTC.

This clonotype appeared many times. The chain uses TRBV9 and TRBJ2-7; 7 bases are shared with TRBD2. The V gene end was trimmed by 4 bases and the J gene end by 2 bases; junction bases not matched to a gene: 21. There are 19 residues in the CDR3. Germline lookup yields CDR1 SGDLS and CDR2 YYNGEE. CDR3 DNA sequence: TGTGCCAGCAGCCGTGATAATCAGGTATCGCGGGAGCTACCCTACGAGCAGTACTTC. This codes for CASSRDNQVSRELPYEQYF.

This clonotype was observed many times. The V and J genes are TRBV28 and TRBJ2-1, with 7 bases lining up with TRBD1. The CDR3 loop spans 16 amino acids. Germline trimming cut 5 bases from V and 0 bases from J; bases unmatched to any gene: 7. In germline, CDR1 is MDHEN, CDR2 SYDVKM. This CDR3 is CASSPGQASSYNEQFF. DNA for the CDR3: TGTGCCAGCAGTCCCGGACAGGCTAGCTCCTACAATGAGCAGTTCTTC.

The chain employs TRBV6-1 and TRBJ1-2; D unclear. The V end was cut by 6 bases, the J end by 6 bases, with 17 bases between. Germline V lookup: CDR1 MNHNS, CDR2 SASEGT. The CDR3 runs to 14 residues. CDR3 sequence reads: CASRPNPRSDGYTF. The CDR3 DNA is TGTGCCAGCAGGCCTAACCCCCGTTCGGATGGCTACACCTTC.

This clonotype was picked up many times. This rearrangement joins TRBV2 to TRBJ2-7; weak D call: TRBD2 (6 bases). V lost 7 bases to trimming and J lost 3 bases, with 16 bases between them. The CDR3 is 14 amino acids. Germline V lookup: CDR1 SNHLY, CDR2 FYNNEI. The chain's CDR3 is CASMRGGTDYEQYF. CDR3 nucleotides: TGTGCCAGCATGCGGGGAGGAACTGACTACGAGCAGTACTTC.

The CDR3 nucleotides are TGTGCCATCAGTGAGGGGACAGGGAAGGGTGAAGCTTTCTTT. Its translation: CAISEGTGKGEAFF. This chain connects TRBV10-3 to TRBJ1-1; 9 bases line up with TRBD1. V lost 2 bases and J lost 7; bases outside the gene matches: 5. The CDR3 sequence is 14 residues long. CDR1 is ENHRY, CDR2 SYGVKD, per germline.

This clonotype has at least ten counts. This chain joins TRBV6-2 or TRBV6-3 and TRBJ2-2; unclear D gene. Germline V lookup: CDR1 MNHEY, CDR2 SVGEGT. CDR3 length: 14 residues. V lost 4 bases to trimming and J lost 6 bases, with 12 bases between them. The CDR3 bases are TGTGCCAGCAGTTTAAGCCCAGAACCCGGGGAGCTGTTTTTT. Encoded protein: CASSLSPEPGELFF.

This clonotype was picked up many times. The rearrangement uses TRBV28 and TRBJ2-7; 8 bases agree with TRBD1. The V gene's germline CDR1 is MDHEN and CDR2 SYDVKM. This CDR3 spans 12 amino acids. V lost 7 bases, J lost 7 bases, and 6 bases stayed unmatched. DNA for the CDR3: TGTGCCAGCACCTGGACAGGGTGGGAGCAGTACTTC. Protein product: CASTWTGWEQYF.

Many counts were recorded for this clonotype. This chain connects TRBV2 to TRBJ2-1; 10 bases are shared with TRBD2. Germline V CDR1 and CDR2: SNHLY, FYNNEI. This CDR3 is built from 14 residues. V shed 6 bases and J 5 bases; nucleotides not matched to a gene: 4. The DNA of the CDR3 is TGTGCCAGCAGGAGAGCGGGAGGGCACAATGAGCAGTTCTTC. Translated: CASRRAGGHNEQFF.

This clonotype was picked up one time. The chain combines TRBV4-1 with TRBJ2-3, with TRBD2 matching over 7 bases. The V segment lost 3 bases and the J segment 5 bases; nucleotides outside the gene matches: 14. Germline loops: CDR1 MGHRA, CDR2 YSYEKL. The CDR3 loop spans 17 amino acids. CDR3 residues: CASSHPRLAPTRDTQYF. The CDR3 DNA reads TGCGCCAGCAGCCACCCCAGACTAGCACCTACGAGAGATACGCAGTATTTT.

The chain combines TRBV19 with TRBJ1-5; TRBD1 is a possible D gene (6 bases). The CDR3 totals 15 residues. In germline, CDR1 is LNHDA, CDR2 SQIVND (reference sequence). Trimming removed 6 bases at V and 2 bases at J, with 14 bases between. Here the CDR3 reads CASRTGGHGNQPQHF. The DNA for the CDR3 is TGTGCCAGTAGGACAGGCGGGCATGGCAATCAGCCCCAGCATTTT. Supplemented by reference TRBV19 and TRBJ1-5, the full variable domain reads DGGITQSPKYLFRKEGQNVTLSCEQNLNHDAMYWYRQDPGQGLRLIYYSQIVNDFQKGDIAEGYSVSREKKESFPLTVTSAQKNPTAFYLCASRTGGHGNQPQHFGDGTRLSIL.

The V call is TRBV4-1, the J call TRBJ1-2, with D maybe TRBD1 (6 bases). Trimming took off 6 bases at V and 7 bases at J, with 15 bases between the two ends. The CDR3 consists of 13 residues. Per germline, CDR1 MGHRA and CDR2 YSYEKL. The CDR3 sequence is CASRYRDLGGYTF. The CDR3 nucleotides read TGCGCCAGCAGGTACAGGGATTTAGGTGGCTACACCTTC.

This clonotype was recorded many times. The rearrangement uses TRBV28 and TRBJ2-7; a weak D match, TRBD1 (6 bases). The CDR3 runs 12 residues. The germline V gene has CDR1 MDHEN and CDR2 SYDVKM. The V end lost 5 bases, the J end lost 10 bases, and 15 bases lay between the germline ends. CDR3 DNA: TGTGCCAGCAGTATTTACAGGGCCGAACAGTACTTC. This gives the protein CASSIYRAEQYF. The whole variable domain, remainder taken from reference TRBV28 and TRBJ2-7, is DVKVTQSSRYLVKRTGEKVFLECVQDMDHENMFWYRQDPGLGLRLIYFSYDVKMKEKGDIPEGYSVSREKKERFSLILESASTNQTSMYLCASSIYRAEQYFGPGTRLTVT.

Only a few counts were recorded for this clonotype. The chain uses TRBV15 and TRBJ1-5, with D possibly being TRBD1 (5 bases). The V end was cut by 4 bases, the J end by 3 bases, with 7 bases between. In germline, CDR1 is LNHNV, CDR2 YYDKDF (reference sequence). The CDR3 extends over 13 amino acids. The CDR3, as DNA: TGTGCCACCAGCAAGGGGTCCAATCAGCCCCAGCATTTT. Protein sequence: CATSKGSNQPQHF.

For this clonotype: One end of the junction does not line up with germline, which may come from a read error. The chain has TRBV11-2 and TRBJ1-6, with D maybe TRBD1 (5 bases). CDR3 length: 18 amino acids. The germline V gene encodes CDR1 SGHAT and CDR2 FQNNGV. CDR3 coding DNA: TGCGCCAGCAGCCAAGAGGCGGTGGGGGAATCCTATAATTCACCCCTCCACTTT. This sequence encodes CASSQEAVGESYNSPLHF.